This entry lists 32 T cell receptor beta chains sequenced from one sample in a study of blood T cell repertoires in COVID-19. The data were produced by immunoSEQ multiplex PCR, yet TCRdb's version contains in-frame clones alone and is incomplete. Of 140,000 to 150,000 clones in the sample, 87% were seen once. The specimen was PBMCs or T cells enriched from blood (not recorded which). These receptors originate from a woman in her thirties or forties who had been exposed to COVID-19.

This chain connects TRBV10-1 to TRBJ2-5, with TRBD2 identical over 8 bases. CDR3 size: 14 residues. J gave up 0 bases and V 8 bases, and 5 bases lay outside the gene matches. CDR1 is WNHNN, CDR2 SYGVQD, per germline (reference sequence). CDR3 coding DNA: TGCGCCAGCGAAGGCGGGGGGTACCAAGAGACCCAGTACTTC. This gives the protein CASEGGGYQETQYF.

DNA for the CDR3: TGCGCCAGCAGACAGGGGACCGGGGAGCTGTTTTTT. This codes for CASRQGTGELFF. The chain links TRBV10-1 to TRBJ2-2, with TRBD1 matching 7 bases. CDR3 length equals 12 residues. Germline lookup yields CDR1 WNHNN and CDR2 SYGVQD (reference sequence). After removal of 6 bases from V and 5 bases from J, the junction contained 0 bases not matched to a gene.

This clone showed up just once. V is TRBV9 and J is TRBJ2-2; 7 bases map to TRBD2. There are 13 residues in the CDR3. Germline V gene lookup returns CDR1 SGDLS and CDR2 YYNGEE. The V and J ends lost 7 bases and 1 base, in that order; junction bases with no gene match: 1. CDR3 residues: CASLAENTGELFF. The DNA of the CDR3 is TGTGCCAGCCTAGCGGAGAACACCGGGGAGCTGTTTTTT. Full variable domain (missing parts from reference TRBV9 and TRBJ2-2): DSGVTQTPKHLITATGQRVTLRCSPRSGDLSVYWYQQSLDQGLQFLIQYYNGEERAKGNILERFSAQQFPDLHSELNLSSLELGDSALYFCASLAENTGELFFGEGSRLTVL.

This clone was detected only a few times. The CDR3, as DNA: TGTGCCACCGATGAAACAGGGACAGGGGTCGACATTCAGTACTTC. It yields the protein CATDETGTGVDIQYF. This sequence joins TRBV19 and TRBJ2-4, with 10 bases that match TRBD1. Germline lookup yields CDR1 LNHDA and CDR2 SQIVND (reference sequence). V lost 10 bases to trimming and J lost 8 bases; unmatched junction nucleotides: 14. The CDR3 has 15 amino acids.

A few counts support this clone. The chain recombines TRBV25-1 with TRBJ2-7; no firm D call. Trimming pared 4 bases from V and 2 bases from J, leaving 12 bases between. Germline CDR1 reads MGHDK; CDR2 reads SYGVNS. This CDR3 has 14 amino acids. The CDR3 loop is CASSVHLGAYEQYF. CDR3 bases: TGTGCCAGCAGTGTCCACCTAGGAGCCTACGAGCAGTACTTC.

V is TRBV2 and J is TRBJ2-3, with D maybe TRBD2 (6 bases). V lost 3 bases and J 0 bases, leaving 13 bases between the germline ends. Germline V lookup: CDR1 SNHLY, CDR2 FYNNEI. This CDR3 spans 16 amino acids. The CDR3 bases are TGTGCCAGCAGTGATCCGGGACTGCCAAGCACAGATACGCAGTATTTT. It specifies CASSDPGLPSTDTQYF.

This sequence joins TRBV6-5 and TRBJ1-4, with a possible D match to TRBD1 (5 bases). CDR3 size: 14 residues. Germline lookup yields CDR1 MNHEY and CDR2 SVGAGI. V was trimmed by 6 bases and J by 6 bases, leaving 14 bases between them. CDR3 sequence reads: CASSRRGGDEKLFF. The DNA for the CDR3 is TGTGCCAGCAGCCGGAGGGGAGGAGATGAAAAACTGTTTTTT.

The genes are TRBV5-1 and TRBJ1-5, with a tentative D call TRBD1 (5 bases). CDR1 is SGHRS, CDR2 YFSETQ, per germline. The CDR3 runs to 17 residues. V lost 1 base and J 5 bases, leaving 19 bases between the germline ends. The CDR3 loop reads CASSLNPQGRGYQPQHF. The CDR3 region has the DNA TGCGCCAGCAGCTTGAACCCCCAGGGTAGGGGATATCAGCCCCAGCATTTT.

The chain uses TRBV2 and TRBJ2-1, with 8 nucleotides matching TRBD1. Germline values: CDR1 SNHLY, CDR2 FYNNEI. With 5 bases clipped from V and 9 bases from J, the junction kept 9 bases outside the gene matches. This CDR3 is 14 amino acids long. The CDR3 loop is CASSLQTGTGEQFF. In DNA form, the CDR3 reads TGTGCCAGCAGTCTACAGACAGGGACAGGTGAGCAGTTCTTC.

This chain connects TRBV5-6 to TRBJ2-7, with 7 bases fitting TRBD2. This CDR3 comprises 11 residues. V was clipped by 7 bases and J by 10 bases; unmatched bases: 8. CDR1 SGHDT and CDR2 YYEEEE come from the germline V gene. Written as DNA, the CDR3 is TGTGCCAGCCGGAGGGAGGGGATTCAGTACTTC. The encoded protein is CASRREGIQYF.

This clone was seen a few times. This rearrangement joins TRBV12-3 or TRBV12-4 to TRBJ1-2; a weak D match, TRBD1 (6 bases). The CDR3 covers 13 residues. The V gene lost 0 bases and the J gene lost 8 bases, with 10 bases spanning the gap. The CDR3 here is CASSLAGGLGYTF. The CDR3 coding sequence is TGTGCCAGCAGTTTAGCAGGGGGATTGGGCTACACCTTC.

This chain links TRBV28 with TRBJ1-2; 7 nucleotides line up with TRBD1. Germline V gene sequence: CDR1 MDHEN, CDR2 SYDVKM. This CDR3 region has 15 residues. The trim removed 5 bases at V and 8 bases at J, leaving 14 bases unmatched. The CDR3 here is CASSPRDSATGGYTF. DNA for the CDR3: TGTGCCAGCAGTCCCCGGGACAGCGCTACTGGGGGCTACACCTTC.

The CDR3 nucleotides are TGTGCCAGCAGTCCTCCGGGAGCTAGCACAGATACGCAGTATTTT. Translated: CASSPPGASTDTQYF. This chain connects TRBV9 to TRBJ2-3, with D possibly matching TRBD2 (6 bases). V was trimmed by 5 bases and J by 0 bases, leaving 13 bases between them. CDR3 length equals 15 residues. Looked up from germline, CDR1 is SGDLS and CDR2 is YYNGEE.

The chain carries TRBV3-1 (or the pseudogene TRBV3-2) and TRBJ2-1, with a possible D match to TRBD1 (7 bases). CDR1 and CDR2 (germline): LGHDT, YNNKEL (reference sequence). Trimming removed 3 bases at V and 2 bases at J, with 17 bases between. The CDR3 is 17 residues long. The CDR3 loop reads CASSHLRQGGTYNEQFF. The CDR3 DNA sequence: TGTGCCAGCAGCCATCTCAGACAGGGAGGAACCTACAATGAGCAGTTCTTC.

This clone has only one observation. V usage is TRBV3-1 (or the pseudogene TRBV3-2) and J usage is TRBJ1-6, with 9 bases matching TRBD1. Germline assignment: CDR1 LGHDT and CDR2 YNNKEL (reference sequence). The CDR3 is made up of 18 amino acids. Germline trimming cut 3 bases from V and 0 bases from J; bases unmatched to any gene: 6. CDR3 sequence (DNA): TGTGCCAGCAGCCAGGAGGACAGGGGAGGCTCCTATAATTCACCCCTCCACTTT. Its translation is CASSQEDRGGSYNSPLHF.

This sequence joins TRBV21-1 and TRBJ1-2; the table assigns TRBD1, which was not confirmed against the DNA. TRBV21-1 counts as a pseudogene. This CDR3 has 18 residues. CDR3 region: CASSKGVGRDRGNYGYTF. The CDR3 nucleotides read TGTGCCAGCAGCAAAGGGGTGGGTAGGGACAGGGGGAACTATGGCTACACCTTC.

The genes are TRBV28 and TRBJ1-6; 8 nucleotides align to TRBD1. V lost 2 bases to trimming and J lost 5 bases; unmatched junction nucleotides: 2. The CDR3 spans 15 residues. CDR1 is MDHEN, CDR2 SYDVKM, per germline. CDR3: CASSLRTGNNSPLHF. The CDR3 DNA is TGTGCCAGCAGTTTAAGGACAGGGAATAATTCACCCCTCCACTTT.

V usage is TRBV11-2 and J usage is TRBJ2-6; 7 bases are a match to TRBD1. This CDR3 has 17 amino acids. Per germline, CDR1 SGHAT and CDR2 FQNNGV. J lost 5 bases, V lost 4 bases, and 11 bases had no gene match. The CDR3 spells CASSSYRGELWANVLTF. The CDR3 nucleotides are TGTGCCAGCAGCTCCTACAGGGGTGAGCTCTGGGCCAACGTCCTGACTTTC.

V is TRBV19 and J is TRBJ2-7; D might be TRBD1 (7 bases). Germline values: CDR1 LNHDA, CDR2 SQIVND (reference sequence). This CDR3 has 15 residues. Trimming cost V 6 bases and J 0 bases, with 15 bases left between them. CDR3 residues: CASRTPRGDSYEQYF. Here the CDR3 DNA reads TGTGCCAGTAGAACCCCCAGGGGGGACTCCTACGAGCAGTACTTC.

V gene TRBV7-9 combines with J gene TRBJ2-4; weak D call: TRBD1 (5 bases). V lost 3 bases and J 0 bases, leaving 9 bases between the germline ends. Germline V lookup: CDR1 SEHNR, CDR2 FQNEAQ (reference sequence). The CDR3 has 15 residues. CDR3 protein: CASSLQTEAKNIQYF. As DNA, the CDR3 is TGTGCCAGCAGCTTGCAGACAGAAGCCAAAAACATTCAGTACTTC.

The chain is built from TRBV19 and TRBJ1-1; the D is unclear. Trimming pared 10 bases from V and 1 base from J, leaving 13 bases between. This CDR3 is 13 amino acids long. Germline V gives CDR1 LNHDA, CDR2 SQIVND (reference sequence). Here the CDR3 reads CATTNVWNTEAFF. CDR3 bases: TGTGCCACCACAAACGTTTGGAACACTGAAGCTTTCTTT.

This chain connects TRBV6-2 or TRBV6-3 to TRBJ1-5; TRBD1 matches 11 bases. CDR1 MNHEY and CDR2 SVGEGT come from the germline V gene. This CDR3 is 19 amino acids long. The trim removed 6 bases at V and 1 base at J, leaving 14 bases unmatched. This CDR3 reads CASSQLPRTGGVSNQPQHF. Written as DNA, the CDR3 is TGTGCCAGCAGCCAACTCCCTCGGACAGGGGGCGTGAGCAATCAGCCCCAGCATTTT.

This clone was observed a handful of times. The chain has TRBV7-2 and TRBJ2-7; 7 bases align to TRBD1. The CDR3 runs to 15 residues. V gave up 2 bases and J gave up 2 bases; unmatched junction bases: 6. Per the germline V gene, CDR1 is SGHTA and CDR2 is FQGNSA. The CDR3: CASSLSGQGAYEQYF. The CDR3 region has the DNA TGTGCCAGCAGCTTAAGTGGGCAGGGGGCCTACGAGCAGTACTTC.

V and J are TRBV7-2 and TRBJ2-3; D might be TRBD1 (5 bases). Germline CDR1 and CDR2: SGHTA and FQGNSA. The length of the CDR3 is 15 residues. Trimming stripped 2 bases from V and 0 bases from J, with 9 bases between. CDR3 in DNA: TGTGCCAGCAGCTTAAGGACAACTAGCACAGATACGCAGTATTTT. This encodes CASSLRTTSTDTQYF. Full variable domain (remainder filled in from reference TRBV7-2 and TRBJ2-3): GAGVSQSPSNKVTEKGKDVELRCDPISGHTALYWYRQSLGQGLEFLIYFQGNSAPDKSGLPSDRFSAERTGGSVSTLTIQRTQQEDSAVYLCASSLRTTSTDTQYFGPGTRLTVL.

The chain combines TRBV11-2 with TRBJ2-3, with a weak D call TRBD2 (6 bases). The CDR3 has 16 amino acids. CDR1 SGHAT and CDR2 FQNNGV come from the germline V gene. The V and J ends lost 2 bases and 0 bases respectively, with 12 bases between them. The chain's CDR3 is CASSLLSGRSTDTQYF. Written as DNA, the CDR3 is TGTGCCAGCAGCTTACTAAGCGGGCGTAGCACAGATACGCAGTATTTT.

The chain joins TRBV5-1 to TRBJ2-7; TRBD1 aligns across 10 bases. The V segment lost 0 bases and the J segment 5 bases; nucleotides outside the gene matches: 5. CDR1 is SGHRS, CDR2 YFSETQ, per germline. This CDR3 has 15 residues. The DNA for the CDR3 is TGCGCCAGCAGCTTGGGACAGGGGGCTAAAAACGAGCAGTACTTC. Encoded protein: CASSLGQGAKNEQYF.

The chain uses TRBV7-8 and TRBJ1-5, with unresolved D. Looked up from germline, CDR1 is SGHVS and CDR2 is FQNEAQ. The CDR3 sequence is 14 residues long. V lost 2 bases to trimming and J lost 6 bases, with 11 bases between them. The CDR3 region has the DNA TGTGCCAGCAGCTTAAGCCCGGGAGGTCAGCCCCAGCATTTT. Its protein product is CASSLSPGGQPQHF.

This clone was counted between two and nine times. The V gene is TRBV12-5, the J gene TRBJ2-1; TRBD2 aligns across 14 bases. CDR1 LGHNT and CDR2 FRNRAP come from the germline V gene. With 5 bases clipped from V and 1 base from J, the junction kept 7 bases outside the gene matches. This CDR3 has 18 residues. In DNA, the CDR3 is TGTGCTAGTGGTCCGGGACTAGCGGGAGTCGGGTCCTACAATGAGCAGTTCTTC. This codes for CASGPGLAGVGSYNEQFF.

The V and J genes are TRBV9 and TRBJ1-4; 8 nucleotides line up with TRBD1. Germline CDR1 SGDLS, CDR2 YYNGEE. This CDR3 has 15 residues. J was trimmed by 8 bases and V by 4 bases; bases with no gene match: 10. The CDR3, as DNA: TGTGCCAGCAGCCCCCGGACAGGGTCTAGCGAAAAACTGTTTTTT. This translates into CASSPRTGSSEKLFF.

The sample holds one count of this clone. This chain joins TRBV11-2 and TRBJ2-1, with TRBD2 identical over 11 bases. CDR1 and CDR2 from the germline V gene are SGHAT and FQNNGV. Unmatched junction bases numbered 5, after V lost 6 bases and J lost 4 bases. The CDR3 spans 15 residues. CDR3 residues: CASRSSGGTYNEQFF. CDR3 in DNA: TGTGCCAGCAGGTCTAGCGGGGGGACTTACAATGAGCAGTTCTTC.

The rearrangement uses TRBV4-2 and TRBJ1-6, with TRBD1 matching 9 bases. Trimming took 4 bases from V and 5 from J; bases not matched to a gene: 0. The length of the CDR3 is 14 residues. Germline loops: CDR1 LGHNA, CDR2 YNFKEQ. CDR3 sequence reads: CASSRTGDNSPLHF. The DNA of the CDR3 is TGTGCCAGCAGCCGGACAGGGGATAATTCACCCCTCCACTTT.

This chain uses TRBV4-3 with TRBJ2-1; D is uncertain. The CDR3 runs 14 residues. V dropped 4 bases and J dropped 0 bases, with 7 bases sitting between them. Germline CDR1 and CDR2: LGHNA and YSLEER. Here the CDR3 DNA reads TGCGCCAGCAGCCTCGGGTCCTCCTACAATGAGCAGTTCTTC. As protein: CASSLGSSYNEQFF.